These 8 T cell receptor beta chains were all obtained from the same sample, sequenced in a study of cytomegalovirus exposure and HLA in healthy donors. PCR involved 60 Vbeta and 13 Jbeta primers. Assay: immunoSEQ multiplex PCR; the TCRdb copy retains only in-frame clones and omits some. Of under 100,000 clones in the sample, over 75% were seen once. Sequencing used PBMCs. These receptors all stem from a boy between 10 and 17 years old in good health and CMV-seronegative.

V and J are TRBV10-3 and TRBJ2-1; 9 bases are a match to TRBD1. Germline V gives CDR1 ENHRY, CDR2 SYGVKD. V gave up 3 bases and J gave up 3 bases; unmatched junction bases: 6. This CDR3 is 16 amino acids long. The CDR3 loop reads CAISDTGQGNYNEQFF. CDR3 nucleotides: TGTGCCATCAGTGATACGGGACAGGGAAACTACAATGAGCAGTTCTTC.

This chain connects TRBV2 to TRBJ2-1; D is undetermined. CDR3 length: 11 amino acids. V lost 6 bases, J lost 5 bases, and 5 bases lay in between. CDR1 is SNHLY, CDR2 FYNNEI, per germline. CDR3 coding DNA: TGTGCCAGCAGCCTCGACAATGAGCAGTTCTTC. This encodes CASSLDNEQFF.

The chain uses TRBV4-3 and TRBJ2-7, with D perhaps matching TRBD2 (5 bases). Trimming pared 3 bases from V and 3 bases from J, leaving 15 bases between. This CDR3 has 15 residues. The V gene's germline CDR1 is LGHNA and CDR2 YSLEER. The CDR3 nucleotides are TGCGCCAGCAGCCAGGCGAGAACTAGGGTCTACGAGCAGTACTTC. Translation gives CASSQARTRVYEQYF.

The chain combines TRBV7-2 with TRBJ2-3; D is perhaps TRBD1 (6 bases). The V gene's germline CDR1 is SGHTA and CDR2 FQGNSA. Trimming pared 2 bases from V and 0 bases from J, leaving 9 bases between. The CDR3 totals 15 residues. The CDR3 coding sequence is TGTGCCAGCAGCTTAACAGGGCGGAGCACAGATACGCAGTATTTT. Translated: CASSLTGRSTDTQYF.

The chain has TRBV7-8 and TRBJ2-5; 9 bases agree with TRBD2. The CDR3 totals 17 residues. Germline V gene data show CDR1 as SGHVS and CDR2 as FQNEAQ. V gave up 1 base and J gave up 2 bases; unmatched junction bases: 8. The DNA for the CDR3 is TGTGCCAGCAGCTTAGGTGTGGCGGGGGGGGTACAAGAGACCCAGTACTTC. This translates into CASSLGVAGGVQETQYF.

The chain employs TRBV25-1 and TRBJ1-5; no reliable D call. Trimming cost V 2 bases and J 7 bases, with 12 bases left between them. The CDR3 totals 14 residues. Germline V lookup: CDR1 MGHDK, CDR2 SYGVNS. CDR3 residues: CASSEGGSGQPQHF. CDR3 nucleotide sequence: TGTGCCAGCAGTGAAGGAGGTTCGGGCCAGCCCCAGCATTTT.

V is TRBV5-1 and J is TRBJ2-3, with TRBD2 identical over 7 bases. The V gene's germline CDR1 is SGHRS and CDR2 YFSETQ. This CDR3 region has 14 residues. V dropped 2 bases and J dropped 4; count of bases not matched to a gene: 4. CDR3 bases: TGCGCCAGCAGCTTCGCGGGAGAGTCAGATACGCAGTATTTT. It yields the protein CASSFAGESDTQYF.

V gene TRBV29-1 combines with J gene TRBJ1-2; TRBD1 agrees at 8 bases. This CDR3 has 15 residues. With V trimmed by 0 bases and J by 2 bases, 5 bases remained unmatched. In germline, CDR1 is SQVTM, CDR2 ANQGSEA. Here the CDR3 DNA reads TGCAGCGTTGAAGATTCGGGACAGGCCAACTATGGCTACACCTTC. Amino acid sequence: CSVEDSGQANYGYTF.